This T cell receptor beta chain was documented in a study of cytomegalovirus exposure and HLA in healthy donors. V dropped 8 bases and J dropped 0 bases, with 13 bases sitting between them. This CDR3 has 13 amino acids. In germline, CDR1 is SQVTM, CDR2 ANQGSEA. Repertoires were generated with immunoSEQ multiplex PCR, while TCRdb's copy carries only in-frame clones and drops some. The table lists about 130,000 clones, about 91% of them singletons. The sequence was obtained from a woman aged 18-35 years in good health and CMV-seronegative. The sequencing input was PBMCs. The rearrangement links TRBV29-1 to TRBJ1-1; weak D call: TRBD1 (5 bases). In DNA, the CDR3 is TGCAGCATCTGGGGCGGTATGAACACTGAAGCTTTCTTT. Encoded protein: CSIWGGMNTEAFF.